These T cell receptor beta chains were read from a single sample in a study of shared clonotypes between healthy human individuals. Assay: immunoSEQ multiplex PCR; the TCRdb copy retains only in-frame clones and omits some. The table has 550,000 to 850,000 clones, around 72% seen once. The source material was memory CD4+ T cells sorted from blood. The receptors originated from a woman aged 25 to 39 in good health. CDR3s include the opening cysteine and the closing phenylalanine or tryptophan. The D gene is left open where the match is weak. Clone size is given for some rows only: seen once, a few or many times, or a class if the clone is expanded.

CASREGANTEAFF TGTGCCAGCAGGGAGGGGGCGAACACTGAAGCTTTCTTT TRBJ1-1 TRBV7-9 TRBD1 .
CASTTVGQPNYGYTF TGTGCCAGCACCACGGTGGGACAACCTAACTATGGCTACACCTTC TRBJ1-2 TRBV6-5 . .
CASSPTVGTEAFF TGTGCCAGCTCACCAACGGTAGGCACTGAAGCTTTCTTT TRBJ1-1 TRBV18 . once
CSAAGGVLNTGELFF TGCAGCGCCGCCGGAGGGGTTTTAAACACCGGGGAGCTGTTTTTT TRBJ2-2 TRBV29-1 . many
CASSQVTGQETQYF TGTGCCAGCAGCCAAGTTACAGGGCAAGAGACCCAGTACTTC TRBJ2-5 TRBV4-2 . .
CASSPSTSGRAGGANVLTF TGTGCCAGCAGCCCCTCGACTAGCGGGAGGGCAGGTGGGGCCAACGTCCTGACTTTC TRBJ2-6 TRBV5-4 TRBD2 .
CASSTLGTGLYEQYF TGTGCCAGTAGTACCCTCGGGACAGGGTTATACGAGCAGTACTTC TRBJ2-7 TRBV19 TRBD1 .
CASSFPERMESTDTQYF TGCGCCAGCAGCTTCCCTGAGAGGATGGAGAGCACAGATACGCAGTATTTT TRBJ2-3 TRBV4-1 . .
CASSLRQGGGNTEAFF TGTGCCAGCAGCTTGCGGCAGGGTGGGGGAAACACTGAAGCTTTCTTT TRBJ1-1 TRBV5-5 . .
CASRSYISYEQYF TGTGCCAGCAGAAGTTATATATCCTACGAGCAGTACTTC TRBJ2-7 TRBV28 . .
CASSGTSGRVSEQFF TGTGCCAGCAGTGGGACTAGCGGGAGGGTGAGTGAGCAGTTCTTC TRBJ2-1 TRBV2 TRBD2 many
CASSAEQYDTQYF TGTGCCAGCAGTGCCGAGCAGTACGATACGCAGTATTTT TRBJ2-3 TRBV6-1 . .
CASSLEGSINQPQHF TGTGCCAGCAGCTTAGAGGGGTCCATCAATCAGCCCCAGCATTTT TRBJ1-5 TRBV7-2 . .
CASSRLGTYNEQFF TGTGCCAGCAGCCGTCTCGGAACGTACAATGAGCAGTTCTTC TRBJ2-1 TRBV11-2 . .
CASSLGYGSEQYF TGCGCCAGCAGCTTGGGATACGGGAGCGAGCAGTACTTC TRBJ2-7 TRBV5-1 . .
CASSLGMTGGTGELFF TGTGCCAGCAGCTTAGGGATGACAGGGGGCACCGGGGAGCTGTTTTTT TRBJ2-2 TRBV7-9 TRBD1 .
CASIPSGNTGELFF TGTGCCAGCATTCCTAGCGGGAACACCGGGGAGCTGTTTTTT TRBJ2-2 TRBV2 TRBD2 few
CASSSNTLVSDTQYF TGTGCCAGCAGCTCGAATACACTAGTTTCAGATACGCAGTATTTT TRBJ2-3 TRBV7-2 . few
CASRTGRSNQPQHF TGTGCCAGCCGGACCGGGCGGAGCAATCAGCCCCAGCATTTT TRBJ1-5 TRBV6-5 . .
CASSESHGTDNYGYTF TGTGCCAGCAGTGAATCACACGGGACGGATAACTATGGCTACACCTTC TRBJ1-2 TRBV7-3 . .
CASSEAQRYGGKNIQYF TGTGCCAGCAGTGAAGCGCAGCGGTATGGAGGCAAAAACATTCAGTACTTC TRBJ2-4 TRBV2 . .
CASRQSNEKLFF TGTGCCAGCAGACAGAGTAATGAAAAACTGTTTTTT TRBJ1-4 TRBV5-5 . .
CASSPGPSDSGANVLTF TGTGCCAGCAGTCCGGGACCGTCCGACTCTGGGGCCAACGTCCTGACTTTC TRBJ2-6 TRBV27 . many
CAPIGQVSTDTQYF TGCGCCCCCATCGGGCAGGTTAGCACAGATACGCAGTATTTT TRBJ2-3 TRBV23-1 . .
CASSPTGIEQYF TGTGCCAGCAGCCCCACCGGGATCGAGCAGTACTTC TRBJ2-7 TRBV7-6 . once
CASSSGQGRPYEQYF TGTGCCAGCAGCTCCGGACAGGGACGGCCCTACGAGCAGTACTTC TRBJ2-7 TRBV5-4 TRBD1 .
CASSVPPGYEQYF TGCGCCAGCAGCGTACCCCCAGGCTACGAGCAGTACTTC TRBJ2-7 TRBV5-1 . few
CASRSDSSNYGYTF TGTGCCAGCAGATCGGACAGTTCTAACTATGGCTACACCTTC TRBJ1-2 TRBV11-2 . few
CASSRPDRAGNEKLFF TGCGCCAGCAGCCGTCCTGACAGGGCCGGGAATGAAAAACTGTTTTTT TRBJ1-4 TRBV4-1 TRBD1 .
CASEGAFQETQYF TGTGCCAGCGAGGGGGCGTTTCAAGAGACCCAGTACTTC TRBJ2-5 TRBV2 TRBD1 .
CATSTRTNTGELFF TGTGCCACCAGCACCCGAACGAACACCGGGGAGCTGTTTTTT TRBJ2-2 TRBV15 . .
CASSLTRDTEAFF TGTGCCAGCAGCCTAACGCGGGACACTGAAGCTTTCTTT TRBJ1-1 TRBV7-6 . .
CSVEPRDSQETQYF TGCAGCGTTGAACCCCGGGACAGCCAAGAGACCCAGTACTTC TRBJ2-5 TRBV29-1 TRBD1 few
CASSSGTFGANVLTF TGCGCCAGCAGTTCAGGGACTTTTGGGGCCAACGTCCTGACTTTC TRBJ2-6 TRBV10-1 . few
CAWSVGGGSSYNEQFF TGTGCCTGGAGTGTAGGAGGTGGGAGCTCCTACAATGAGCAGTTCTTC TRBJ2-1 TRBV30 . .
CAWNDRASQPQHF TGTGCCTGGAATGACAGGGCTTCCCAGCCCCAGCATTTT TRBJ1-5 TRBV30 TRBD1 .
CASSSRTGSNEKLFF TGTGCCAGCAGTTCGCGGACAGGGTCTAATGAAAAACTGTTTTTT TRBJ1-4 TRBV27 TRBD1 .
CATRARTTGYSNQPQHF TGTGCCACCCGGGCCAGGACAACCGGTTATAGCAATCAGCCCCAGCATTTT TRBJ1-5 TRBV19 . few
CASSDRGQGGNGYTF TGTGCCAGCAGTGACCGGGGACAGGGGGGGAATGGCTACACCTTC TRBJ1-2 TRBV2 TRBD1 .
CASSPGTSGYEQYF TGTGCCAGCAGCCCCGGGACTAGCGGATACGAGCAGTACTTC TRBJ2-7 TRBV27 TRBD2 .
CASSEGQGWYEQYF TGTGCCAGCAGTGAAGGCCAGGGGTGGTACGAGCAGTACTTC TRBJ2-7 TRBV2 . .
CAWRAGQGIEQYF TGTGCCTGGAGGGCCGGACAGGGAATCGAGCAGTACTTC TRBJ2-7 TRBV30 TRBD1 .
CASSYSEATNEKLFF TGTGCCAGCAGTTACTCCGAGGCAACTAATGAAAAACTGTTTTTT TRBJ1-4 TRBV6-6 . .
CASSQDASGRLTSYEQYF TGTGCCAGCAGCCAAGATGCTAGCGGGAGGCTAACCTCCTACGAGCAGTACTTC TRBJ2-7 TRBV14 TRBD2 many
CATSRELTDPYEQYF TGTGCCACCAGCAGGGAACTGACAGATCCCTACGAGCAGTACTTC TRBJ2-7 TRBV15 . once
CASSPRPNTGEKLFF TGTGCCAGCAGTCCACGACCGAACACCGGTGAAAAACTGTTTTTT TRBJ1-4 TRBV7-9 . .
CASSLRAEGTQYF TGTGCCAGCAGCTTACGGGCTGAGGGTACGCAGTATTTT TRBJ2-3 TRBV7-9 . .
CASSEAGMTGELFF TGTGCCAGCAGTGAGGCAGGGATGACCGGGGAGCTGTTTTTT TRBJ2-2 TRBV6-4 . .
CAISEYLLASSYGYTF TGTGCCATCAGTGAGTACTTACTTGCGAGCAGCTATGGCTACACCTTC TRBJ1-2 TRBV10-3 . .
CATRTGVSYEQYF TGTGCCACCAGGACAGGGGTCTCCTACGAGCAGTACTTC TRBJ2-7 TRBV10-3 TRBD1 .
CASSPAGGRTEAFF TGCGCCAGCAGCCCGGCCGGGGGGCGCACTGAAGCTTTCTTT TRBJ1-1 TRBV5-1 . .
CATSRGQGIGPQHF TGTGCCACCAGCCGAGGACAGGGCATTGGCCCCCAGCATTTT TRBJ1-5 TRBV15 TRBD1 .
CASRPTVTSSEQYF TGCGCCAGCAGACCGACAGTTACTAGTTCCGAGCAGTACTTC TRBJ2-7 TRBV10-1 . .
CASIGDMNTEAFF TGTGCCAGCATTGGCGACATGAACACTGAAGCTTTCTTT TRBJ1-1 TRBV28 . .
CASSQAPQAGPYYEQYF TGCGCCAGCAGCCAAGCCCCGCAGGCAGGGCCCTACTACGAGCAGTACTTC TRBJ2-7 TRBV4-1 . few
CASSLGAEQPQHF TGTGCCAGCAGCTTAGGGGCGGAACAGCCCCAGCATTTT TRBJ1-5 TRBV7-9 . .
CASSLAPTGQPQHF TGTGCCAGCAGCTTAGCCCCGACAGGCCAGCCCCAGCATTTT TRBJ1-5 TRBV11-2 . .
CASSARFGNEQFF TGTGCCAGCAGTGCGAGATTCGGGAATGAGCAGTTCTTC TRBJ2-1 TRBV6-1 . few
CASSSGAGGPYEQYF TGTGCCAGCAGCTCGGGAGCGGGAGGGCCCTACGAGCAGTACTTC TRBJ2-7 TRBV7-2 TRBD2 .
CASTPRQASGEKLFF TGTGCCAGTACACCCAGACAGGCGTCTGGTGAAAAACTGTTTTTT TRBJ1-4 TRBV19 . .